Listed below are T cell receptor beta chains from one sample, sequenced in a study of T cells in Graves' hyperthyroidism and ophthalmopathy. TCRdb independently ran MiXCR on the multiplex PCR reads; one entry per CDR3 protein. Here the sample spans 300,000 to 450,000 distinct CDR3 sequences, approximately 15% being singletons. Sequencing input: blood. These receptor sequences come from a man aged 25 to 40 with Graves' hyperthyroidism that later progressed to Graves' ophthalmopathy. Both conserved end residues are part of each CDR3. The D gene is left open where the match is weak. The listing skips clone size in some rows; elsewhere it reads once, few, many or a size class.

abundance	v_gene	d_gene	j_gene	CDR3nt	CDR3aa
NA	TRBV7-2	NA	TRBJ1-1	TGTGCCAGCAGCCCGTTGGACAATTTCAACACTGAAGCTTTCTTT	CASSPLDNFNTEAFF
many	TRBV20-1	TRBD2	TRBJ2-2	TGCAGTGCTAGACCGTCCCGGGGGGGTTTCACCGGGGAGCTGTTTTTT	CSARPSRGGFTGELFF
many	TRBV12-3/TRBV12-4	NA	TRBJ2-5	TGTGCCAGCAGTCCAACAGGGTTAGAGACCCAGTACTTC	CASSPTGLETQYF
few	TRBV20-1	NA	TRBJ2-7	TGCAGTCCCCGCGATACTAAGGGGTACGAGCAGTACTTC	CSPRDTKGYEQYF
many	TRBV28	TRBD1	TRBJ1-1	TGTGCCAGCAGTTTAACGGACAGGGGGAACACTGAAGCTTTCTTT	CASSLTDRGNTEAFF
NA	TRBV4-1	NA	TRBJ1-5	TGCGCCAGCAGCCAAGATTCGGGTCTCCGGTATTTACGGCCCCAGCATTTT	CASSQDSGLRYLRPQHF
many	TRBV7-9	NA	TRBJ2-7	TGTGCCAGCAGCTCCTGGGACACCCGAGGAAACGAGCAGTACTTC	CASSSWDTRGNEQYF
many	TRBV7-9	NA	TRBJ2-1	TGTGCCAGCAGCTTACCTGGTTATGAGCAGTTCTTC	CASSLPGYEQFF
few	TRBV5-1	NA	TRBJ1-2	TGCGCCAGCAGTATCACAGGCAACTATGGCTACACCTTC	CASSITGNYGYTF
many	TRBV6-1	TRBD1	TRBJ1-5	TGTGCCAGCACTAGGACAGGGGGCAATCAGCCCCAGCATTTT	CASTRTGGNQPQHF
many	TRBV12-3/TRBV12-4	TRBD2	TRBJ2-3	TGTGCCAGCAGTCCCGGCGGGGGGGGTGCAGATACGCAGTATTTT	CASSPGGGGADTQYF
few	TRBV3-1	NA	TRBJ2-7	TGTGCCAGCAGTCAGTCAGGCTACGAGCAGTACTTC	CASSQSGYEQYF
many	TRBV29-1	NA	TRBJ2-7	TGCAACCAACCTCCGGGACCCAGCGTCGACGAGCAGTACTTC	CNQPPGPSVDEQYF
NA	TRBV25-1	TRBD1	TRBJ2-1	TGTGCCAGCAGTGACCCGAGACAGGGTTCCAATGAGCAGTTCTTC	CASSDPRQGSNEQFF
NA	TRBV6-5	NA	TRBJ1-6	TGTGCCAGCAGTTACGGGGGTGGGGGGCCTTCGTCACCCCTCCACTTT	CASSYGGGGPSSPLHF
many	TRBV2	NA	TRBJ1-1	TGTGCCAGCAGTGAATTAGGGATGGACACTGAAGCTTTCTTT	CASSELGMDTEAFF
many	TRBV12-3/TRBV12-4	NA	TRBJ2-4	NA	CASSFGAGTKNIQYF
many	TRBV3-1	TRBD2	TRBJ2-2	TGTGCCAGCAGCCAAGTGGCTAGCGGGGAGAACACCGGGGAGCTGTTTTTT	CASSQVASGENTGELFF
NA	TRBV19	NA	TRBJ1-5	TGTGCCAGTAGTCGCCAGTATGGTCAGCCCCAGCATTTT	CASSRQYGQPQHF
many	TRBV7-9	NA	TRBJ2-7	TGTGCCAGCAGCTTCTCGGGGACAATCTACGAGCAGTACTTC	CASSFSGTIYEQYF
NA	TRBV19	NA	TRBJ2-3	TGTGCCAGTAGTAACCCCAAAAGACTCAGCACAGATACGCAGTATTTT	CASSNPKRLSTDTQYF
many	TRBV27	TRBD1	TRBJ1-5	TGTGCCAGCACAAGTCCCGGGACAGGGGCCGGACAGCCCCAGCATTTT	CASTSPGTGAGQPQHF
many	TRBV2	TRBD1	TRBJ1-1	TGTGCCAGCTGGGGACAGATGAACACTGAAGCTTTCTTT	CASWGQMNTEAFF
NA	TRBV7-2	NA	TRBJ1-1	TGTGCCAGCAGCTTAATTACAGTAAACACTGAAGCTTTCTTT	CASSLITVNTEAFF
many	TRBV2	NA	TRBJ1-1	TGTGCCAGCAGGAGGGGGTTTGAGAACACTGAAGCTTTCTTT	CASRRGFENTEAFF
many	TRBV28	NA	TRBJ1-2	TGTGCCAGCAGCCTGACGCCGGCCGAGGCTAACTATGGCTACACCTTC	CASSLTPAEANYGYTF
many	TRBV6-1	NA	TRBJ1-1	TGTGCCAGCATCCCTAACGGGGGACTTATCACTGAAGCTTTCTTT	CASIPNGGLITEAFF
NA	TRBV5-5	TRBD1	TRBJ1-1	TGTGCCAGCAGCTGGACAGGGGTTGCCACTGAAGCTTTCTTT	CASSWTGVATEAFF